This TCR beta chain was captured in a study of T cell responses to AZD1222 COVID-19 vaccine. Overall study results and limits: The study identified only five to seven AZD1222 recipients as seropositive at baseline. The span of vaccine-associated CD4 TCRs extended across spike, with dominance at 160-218 and 743-854.

Clones were read by immunoSEQ multiplex PCR, and TCRdb kept only the in-frame ones, dropping some. The sample yields 110,000 to 150,000 clones, roughly 90% seen once. The germline CDR1 and CDR2 sequences are MDHEN and SYDVKM. This CDR3 has 14 amino acids. V trimming: 6 bases; J trimming: 5 bases; junction bases outside the gene matches: 9. Turning to this clone: Its antigen is still unknown.

The receptor was isolated from an adult who received the AZD1222 COVID-19 vaccine. Sequencing used peripheral blood, obtained 28 days after the second AZD1222 dose. The rearrangement uses TRBV28 and TRBJ2-7, with TRBD2 matching 8 bases. The CDR3 coding sequence is TGTGCCAGCAGCCCTGGACCGGGGGGGAACGAGCAGTACTTC. Amino acid sequence: CASSPGPGGNEQYF.